Shown below are 13 T cell receptor beta chains from a single sample sequenced in a study of identical twins. TCRdb re-called the 5' RACE reads with MiXCR, one entry per CDR3 protein. Here the sample spans some 500,000 distinct CDR3 sequences, around 20% being singletons. Separately, the same data were catalogued under a study of T cells expressing NK-cell markers.

The source material was CD4+ T cells sorted from blood. The receptors were gathered from a woman aged 18-35 years in good health.

This clonotype has ten or more counts. J is TRBJ2-5 and V is TRBV29-1; no reliable D call. The V gene lost 3 bases and the J gene lost 4 bases, with 9 bases spanning the gap. The CDR3 loop spans 12 amino acids. Germline loops: CDR1 SQVTM, CDR2 ANQGSEA. The CDR3 nucleotides read TGCAGCGTTGAGGACGATTTAGAGACCCAGTACTTC. Amino acid sequence: CSVEDDLETQYF.

This clonotype was picked up a small number of times. The chain carries TRBV20-1 and TRBJ2-3; 9 bases are shared with TRBD1. Unmatched junction bases numbered 3, after V lost 6 bases and J lost 8 bases. The CDR3 is 11 amino acids. Per germline, CDR1 DFQATT and CDR2 SNEGSKA (reference sequence). CDR3 sequence: CSAHRGRTQYF. DNA of the CDR3: TGCAGTGCCCACAGGGGGCGTACGCAGTATTTT.

This clonotype was detected only a few times. The chain links TRBV9 to TRBJ2-4, with TRBD2 matching 7 bases. V gave up 0 bases and J gave up 4 bases; unmatched junction bases: 10. This CDR3 is built from 17 residues. Germline CDR1 and CDR2: SGDLS and YYNGEE. The CDR3 DNA is TGTGCCAGCAGCGTAGGGGAGGGGACCTCAGGGAAAAACATTCAGTACTTC. Amino acid sequence: CASSVGEGTSGKNIQYF.

V and J are TRBV13 and TRBJ2-3, with 8 bases matching TRBD2. The trim removed 3 bases at V and 4 bases at J, leaving 9 bases unmatched. Germline CDR1 reads PRHDT; CDR2 reads FYEKMQ (reference sequence). The CDR3 has 16 amino acids. CDR3: CASSLSGRRSADTQYF. The CDR3 nucleotides read TGTGCCAGCAGCTTGAGCGGGAGAAGGAGTGCAGATACGCAGTATTTT.

The V gene is TRBV5-6, the J gene TRBJ1-1; D is ambiguous. Per germline, CDR1 SGHDT and CDR2 YYEEEE. The CDR3 totals 15 residues. V was pared by 1 base and J by 4 bases, with 14 bases between. The CDR3 DNA follows: TGTGCCAGCAGCTTGTGGTCTGGCATCGGCACTGAAGCTTTCTTT. Its translation: CASSLWSGIGTEAFF. The entire variable domain, with the rest obtained from reference TRBV5-6 and TRBJ1-1, is as follows: DAGVTQSPTHLIKTRGQQVTLRCSPKSGHDTVSWYQQALGQGPQFIFQYYEEEERQRGNFPDRFSGHQFPNYSSELNVNALLLGDSALYLCASSLWSGIGTEAFFGQGTRLTVV.

This clonotype has more than one count but fewer than ten. The chain uses TRBV13 and TRBJ1-6, with D tentatively TRBD1 (5 bases). V lost 5 bases and J 8 bases, leaving 16 bases between the germline ends. Germline CDR1 and CDR2: PRHDT and FYEKMQ (reference sequence). CDR3 length equals 15 residues. This chain's CDR3 is CASSKRTGRDSPLHF. In DNA form, the CDR3 reads TGTGCCAGCAGCAAACGTACGGGACGCGATTCACCCCTCCACTTT.

This chain connects TRBV5-1 to TRBJ2-3; maybe TRBD1 (6 bases). Per the germline V gene, CDR1 is SGHRS and CDR2 is YFSETQ. V shed 4 bases and J shed 4 bases, with 10 bases lying between them. CDR3 length equals 13 residues. The CDR3 DNA is TGCGCCAGCAGCGCAGGGACATCAGATACGCAGTATTTT. Translation gives CASSAGTSDTQYF.

The genes are TRBV7-2 and TRBJ2-4; D remains ambiguous. The germline V and J ends were trimmed by 1 base and 15 bases, with 16 bases remaining between them. CDR1 and CDR2 from the germline V gene are SGHTA and FQGNSA. The CDR3 spans 13 residues. The CDR3 nucleotides read TGTGCCAGCAGCTTAGAGACCGTCGGTTCTTGGTACTTC. This codes for CASSLETVGSWYF.

The chain is built from TRBV20-1 and TRBJ2-1, with TRBD2 matching 8 bases. This CDR3 contains 14 residues. Germline V gene data show CDR1 as DFQATT and CDR2 as SNEGSKA (reference sequence). The CDR3 is CSSIQRERYNEQFF. The CDR3 DNA reads as TGCAGCAGTATCCAGCGGGAGAGATACAATGAGCAGTTCTTC.

V gene TRBV5-1 combines with J gene TRBJ1-2, with 9 nucleotides matching TRBD1. V shed 2 bases, J shed 2 bases, and the junction held 7 bases outside the gene matches. The CDR3 length is 16 residues. In germline, CDR1 is SGHRS, CDR2 YFSETQ. The CDR3 nucleotides read TGCGCCAGCAGCTTTAGATCCGGGACAGGGAACTATGGCTACACCTTC. Translated: CASSFRSGTGNYGYTF. The full variable domain, its missing parts supplied by reference TRBV5-1 and TRBJ1-2, is KAGVTQTPRYLIKTRGQQVTLSCSPISGHRSVSWYQQTPGQGLQFLFEYFSETQRNKGNFPGRFSGRQFSNSRSEMNVSTLELGDSALYLCASSFRSGTGNYGYTFGSGTRLTVV.

This rearrangement joins TRBV6-5 to TRBJ2-7; 8 bases line up with TRBD1. Germline lookup yields CDR1 MNHEY and CDR2 SVGAGI. Trimming at V came to 4 bases and at J to 12 bases, leaving 5 bases not matched to a gene. CDR3 length: 11 residues. Here the CDR3 DNA reads TGTGCCAGCAGTTCCGGACAGGGTTGGTACTTC. Its protein is CASSSGQGWYF.

V is TRBV20-1 and J is TRBJ2-7; D not resolved. The CDR3 totals 10 residues. The V and J ends lost 6 bases and 4 bases respectively, with 7 bases between them. CDR1 and CDR2 (germline): DFQATT, SNEGSKA (reference sequence). CDR3 in amino acids: CSAGGYEQYF. For the CDR3, the DNA is TGCAGTGCGGGCGGTTACGAGCAGTACTTC.

The CDR3, as DNA: TGTGCCAGCAGGGCCGCACAGGTAAACAATCAGCCCCAGCATTTT. The encoded protein is CASRAAQVNNQPQHF. The V call is TRBV2, the J call TRBJ1-5, with TRBD1 as a possible D gene (5 bases). The CDR3 is 15 amino acids. Germline lookup yields CDR1 SNHLY and CDR2 FYNNEI. V was trimmed by 6 bases and J by 3 bases, leaving 15 bases between them.